These T cell receptor beta chains were read from a single sample in a study of cytomegalovirus exposure and HLA in healthy donors. The repertoire was sequenced with immunoSEQ multiplex PCR; TCRdb's copy has only in-frame clones and lacks some. The sample records 180,000 or so clones, roughly four fifths being singletons. The specimen was PBMCs. These receptors originate from a woman under 40 in good health and CMV-seropositive. Both conserved end residues are part of each CDR3. The order of the fields is J gene, D gene, clone size, V gene, CDR3 protein, CDR3 DNA. A D gene is named only where the DNA matches it firmly. Expanded clones are given a class, and other clones once, few, many or no size at all.

TRBJ1-2	.	.	TRBV10-3	CAISDLQDVIYGYTF	TGTGCCATCAGTGATCTACAGGATGTAATCTATGGCTACACCTTC
TRBJ1-2	TRBD1	.	TRBV6-7	CASSYGGQGHYGYTF	TGTGCCAGCAGTTACGGCGGACAGGGGCACTATGGCTACACCTTC
TRBJ1-5	.	few	TRBV5-4	CASSLGTDSNQPQHF	TGTGCCAGCAGCTTGGGGACAGATAGCAATCAGCCCCAGCATTTT
TRBJ1-3	.	.	TRBV19	CASSGVGSGNTIYF	TGTGCCAGTAGCGGGGTAGGATCTGGAAACACCATATATTTT
TRBJ1-1	.	.	TRBV10-2	CASREATNTEAFF	TGCGCCAGCAGAGAAGCAACGAACACTGAAGCTTTCTTT
TRBJ2-1	.	.	TRBV7-9	CASSSWTVSMDEQFF	TGTGCCAGCAGCTCCTGGACAGTATCTATGGATGAGCAGTTCTTC
TRBJ2-5	TRBD2	.	TRBV7-9	CASSLSVAGEETQYF	TGTGCCAGCAGCTTATCGGTAGCGGGAGAAGAGACCCAGTACTTC
TRBJ2-5	TRBD2	.	TRBV4-1	CASSQDRTGLAGGPGTQYF	TGCGCCAGCAGCCAAGACAGGACGGGACTAGCGGGGGGGCCGGGGACCCAGTACTTC
TRBJ1-2	TRBD1	.	TRBV29-1	CSVLLRDSDYGYTF	TGCAGCGTCCTCCTCCGGGACAGCGACTATGGCTACACCTTC
TRBJ1-6	.	.	TRBV5-4	CASSWITGGEWGESPLHF	TGTGCCAGCAGCTGGATAACCGGGGGGGAGTGGGGCGAGTCACCCCTCCACTTT
TRBJ2-7	TRBD2	.	TRBV7-8	CASSLVLGLDYEQYF	TGTGCCAGCAGCTTAGTACTAGGACTAGACTACGAGCAGTACTTC
TRBJ2-7	TRBD2	.	TRBV6-1	CASSEASGGPIVFYEQYF	TGTGCCAGCAGTGAAGCTAGCGGGGGCCCGATTGTTTTCTACGAGCAGTACTTC
TRBJ2-2	TRBD1	few	TRBV27	CASSRTGAGTGELFF	TGTGCCAGCAGCAGGACAGGGGCTGGCACCGGGGAGCTGTTTTTT
TRBJ1-5	.	.	TRBV6-6	CASSYQANQPQHF	TGTGCCAGCAGTTATCAGGCCAATCAGCCCCAGCATTTT
TRBJ2-3	TRBD1	.	TRBV18	CASSPQRTGTHTDTQYF	TGTGCCAGCTCACCTCAAAGGACAGGTACACACACAGATACGCAGTATTTT
TRBJ2-1	TRBD2	.	TRBV5-6	CASSLDLGGGAYNEQFF	TGTGCCAGCAGCTTGGATTTGGGCGGGGGGGCCTACAATGAGCAGTTCTTC
TRBJ1-1	TRBD1	.	TRBV9	CASSASTDRETEAFF	TGTGCCAGCAGCGCTTCAACGGACAGGGAAACTGAAGCTTTCTTT
TRBJ2-2	.	.	TRBV11-2	CASSTFSVTGELFF	TGTGCCAGCAGCACTTTTAGCGTGACCGGGGAGCTGTTTTTT
TRBJ2-1	.	.	TRBV14	CASSPWGLTVYNEQFF	TGTGCCAGCAGCCCCTGGGGGCTTACGGTATACAATGAGCAGTTCTTC
TRBJ2-7	TRBD2	.	TRBV5-4	CASNIGLAGGDEQYF	TGTGCCAGCAACATAGGACTAGCTGGAGGCGACGAGCAGTACTTC
TRBJ2-7	TRBD1	.	TRBV10-3	CAISPGTGGEQYF	TGTGCCATCAGTCCCGGGACAGGGGGCGAGCAGTACTTC
TRBJ2-7	TRBD2	.	TRBV28	CASGGGSSSYEQYF	TGTGCCAGCGGCGGGGGTTCCAGCTCCTACGAGCAGTACTTC
TRBJ1-2	.	.	TRBV27	CASSLSINRVGYTF	TGTGCCAGCAGTTTATCGATAAACAGGGTTGGCTACACCTTC
TRBJ1-1	.	.	TRBV5-1	CASSSTGTLAFF	TGCGCCAGCAGCAGCACAGGGACGTTGGCTTTCTTT
TRBJ2-7	TRBD2	.	TRBV2	CASSAEGTSVFYEQYF	TGTGCCAGCAGTGCTGAGGGGACTAGCGTATTCTACGAGCAGTACTTC
TRBJ1-6	TRBD1	.	TRBV5-1	CASSLQGGGSPLHF	TGCGCCAGCAGCTTACAGGGGGGGGGTTCACCCCTCCACTTT
TRBJ2-6	.	.	TRBV14	CASSRRVSSGANVLTF	TGTGCCAGCAGCCGCCGGGTTAGCTCTGGGGCCAACGTCCTGACTTTC
TRBJ1-4	TRBD1	.	TRBV4-3	CASSQVGRGHEKLFF	TGCGCCAGCAGCCAAGTAGGCAGGGGGCACGAAAAACTGTTTTTT
TRBJ1-1	.	.	TRBV7-9	CASSLNTGGTEAFF	TGTGCCAGCAGCTTAAACACGGGGGGGACTGAAGCTTTCTTT
TRBJ1-2	.	.	TRBV5-4	CASSLPGLIYYGYTF	TGTGCCAGCAGCCTGCCGGGACTGATTTACTATGGCTACACCTTC
TRBJ1-4	.	.	TRBV5-1	CASSWKGGSEKLFF	TGCGCCAGCAGCTGGAAGGGGGGGAGTGAAAAACTGTTTTTT
TRBJ2-7	.	.	TRBV14	CASSRIRGGNYEQYF	TGTGCCAGCAGCCGAATCCGAGGTGGCAACTACGAGCAGTACTTC
TRBJ2-7	.	few	TRBV6-1	CASTVLSRGSYEQYF	TGTGCCAGCACCGTGTTGTCAAGGGGCTCCTACGAGCAGTACTTC
TRBJ2-7	.	.	TRBV5-1	CASSLFPEGDRYEQYF	TGCGCCAGCAGCTTGTTCCCCGAAGGAGATAGGTACGAGCAGTACTTC
TRBJ2-4	TRBD2	once	TRBV7-2	CASSLTSGRTLNIQYF	TGTGCCAGCAGCCTTACTAGCGGGAGGACTTTAAACATTCAGTACTTC
TRBJ2-5	.	.	TRBV27	CASRPTGRETQYF	TGTGCCAGCAGACCTACAGGGCGAGAGACCCAGTACTTC
TRBJ2-7	TRBD1	.	TRBV6-1	CASRYSGGPAYEQYF	TGTGCCAGCAGATATTCAGGGGGCCCTGCCTACGAGCAGTACTTC
TRBJ2-5	.	.	TRBV18	CASSPRYERIQETQYF	TGTGCCAGCTCACCGCGTTACGAGAGGATACAAGAGACCCAGTACTTC
TRBJ1-1	.	.	TRBV7-2	CASSIQGLEAFF	TGTGCCAGCAGCATACAGGGTCTCGAAGCTTTCTTT
TRBJ1-2	.	.	TRBV7-2	CASSLGGAYGYTF	TGTGCCAGCAGCTTAGGGGGCGCCTATGGCTACACCTTC
TRBJ1-6	TRBD1	.	TRBV9	CASSVTGQINSPLHF	TGTGCCAGCAGCGTAACGGGACAGATCAATTCACCCCTCCACTTT
TRBJ1-6	TRBD1	.	TRBV6-1	CASSASGQGRYYNSPLHF	TGTGCCAGCAGTGCATCGGGACAGGGGAGATACTATAATTCACCCCTCCACTTT
TRBJ1-1	.	.	TRBV20-1	CSARGGTEAFF	TGCAGTGCTAGGGGAGGCACTGAAGCTTTCTTT
TRBJ1-2	.	.	TRBV4-1	CASSQENVHPYGYTF	TGCGCCAGCAGCCAAGAAAATGTCCATCCCTATGGCTACACCTTC
TRBJ1-6	TRBD1	once	TRBV9	CASSVQGQGNSPLHF	TGTGCCAGCAGCGTCCAGGGACAGGGAAATTCACCCCTCCACTTT
TRBJ2-7	TRBD1	.	TRBV7-9	CASSHRDRAHEQYF	TGTGCCAGCAGCCACCGGGACAGGGCCCACGAGCAGTACTTC
TRBJ1-3	.	.	TRBV9	CASSVVGMGTGRNTIYF	TGTGCCAGCAGCGTAGTAGGTATGGGAACAGGGAGAAACACCATATATTTT
TRBJ2-1	.	.	TRBV15	CATSRETSLFRGEQFF	TGTGCCACCAGCAGAGAGACTAGTTTGTTCAGAGGTGAGCAGTTCTTC
TRBJ2-7	.	.	TRBV14	CASSTQGYEQYF	TGTGCCAGCAGCACACAGGGTTACGAGCAGTACTTC
TRBJ1-2	.	.	TRBV19	CASSVGRPPGYGYTF	TGTGCCAGTAGTGTCGGGAGGCCCCCGGGCTATGGCTACACCTTC
TRBJ2-2	TRBD1	.	TRBV10-3	CAIRVGQGAVGELFF	TGTGCCATCAGAGTTGGACAGGGGGCGGTCGGGGAGCTGTTTTTT
TRBJ1-2	TRBD1	.	TRBV9	CASSVNPGTEYGYTF	TGTGCCAGCAGCGTCAACCCAGGGACAGAATATGGCTACACCTTC
TRBJ1-1	TRBD1	.	TRBV19	CASTRTGEGTEAFF	TGTGCCAGTACCCGGACAGGGGAGGGGACTGAAGCTTTCTTT
TRBJ1-1	.	.	TRBV6-5	CASGPPGGTEAFF	TGTGCCAGCGGTCCTCCCGGAGGGACTGAAGCTTTCTTT
TRBJ2-5	.	.	TRBV7-2	CASSLAWGSGYNQETQYF	TGTGCCAGCAGCTTAGCGTGGGGTAGCGGATACAACCAAGAGACCCAGTACTTC
TRBJ2-7	TRBD1	.	TRBV5-4	CASSLYGTGRYEQYF	TGTGCCAGCAGCTTATATGGGACAGGGCGGTACGAGCAGTACTTC
TRBJ1-1	.	.	TRBV7-9	CASSLVGNTEAFF	TGTGCCAGCAGCTTAGTCGGGAACACTGAAGCTTTCTTT
TRBJ2-5	TRBD2	.	TRBV10-3	CAISEETSGYQETQYF	TGTGCCATCAGTGAAGAGACTAGCGGGTACCAAGAGACCCAGTACTTC
TRBJ2-3	TRBD2	.	TRBV5-1	CASSLSGNGRADTQYF	TGCGCCAGCAGCTTGTCCGGTAACGGGAGGGCAGATACGCAGTATTTT
TRBJ2-3	TRBD2	.	TRBV6-1	CASSQGTSGGAVDTQYF	TGTGCCAGCAGTCAAGGGACTAGCGGGGGGGCTGTAGATACGCAGTATTTT